The 5 T cell receptor beta chains reported below all come from one sample, sequenced in a study of response to subunit inactivated influenza vaccine. One entry per CDR3 protein, called by TCRdb with MiXCR from the RT-PCR reads. The sample has more than 600,000 distinct CDR3 sequences, approximately 18% seen once. The sequences come from PBMCs from blood, collected 4 to 6 days after vaccination. The receptors were gathered from a man in his fifties or sixties who received an inactivated influenza vaccine.

This chain uses TRBV5-1 with TRBJ1-3, with D maybe TRBD1 (5 bases). The CDR3 covers 14 residues. Trimming stripped 2 bases from V and 6 bases from J, with 12 bases between. The germline CDR1 and CDR2 sequences are SGHRS and YFSETQ. The CDR3 loop reads CASSFTGTANTIYF. CDR3 sequence (DNA): TGCGCCAGCAGCTTCACCGGGACTGCAAACACCATATATTTT.

This chain uses TRBV7-9 with TRBJ2-7; the match to TRBD1 covers 8 bases. V lost 4 bases and J lost 0; bases outside the gene matches: 8. CDR1 and CDR2 from the germline V gene are SEHNR and FQNEAQ (reference sequence). The CDR3 length is 16 residues. The DNA of the CDR3 is TGTGCCAGCAGCTCACCCACAGGGGGGCTCTCCTACGAGCAGTACTTC. Translating it yields CASSSPTGGLSYEQYF.

This clonotype was recorded a few times. The J gene is TRBJ2-3, the V gene TRBV6-2 or TRBV6-3; 12 bases match TRBD2. The germline gives CDR1 MNHEY, CDR2 SVGEGT. CDR3 length equals 15 residues. Unmatched junction bases numbered 6, after V lost 5 bases and J lost 6 bases. The CDR3 sequence: CASSVTSGGFDTQYF. CDR3 coding DNA: TGTGCCAGCAGTGTGACTAGCGGGGGTTTCGATACGCAGTATTTT.

This clonotype has only a few counts. The V and J genes are TRBV20-1 and TRBJ2-1, with 8 bases aligning to TRBD2. Per germline, CDR1 DFQATT and CDR2 SNEGSKA (reference sequence). Germline trimming cut 0 bases from V and 10 bases from J; bases unmatched to any gene: 8. CDR3 length: 14 residues. The DNA for the CDR3 is TGCAGTGCTAGAGATCTCACTAGCGGACCCGAGCAGTTCTTC. It encodes CSARDLTSGPEQFF.

The rearrangement joins TRBV28 to TRBJ1-1; the D gene is possibly TRBD1 (6 bases). There are 13 residues in the CDR3. Trimming pared 5 bases from V and 4 bases from J, leaving 11 bases between. Germline assignment: CDR1 MDHEN and CDR2 SYDVKM. CDR3 nucleotides: TGTGCCAGCAGTGTCACAGGGCTCACTGAAGCTTTCTTT. It specifies CASSVTGLTEAFF.